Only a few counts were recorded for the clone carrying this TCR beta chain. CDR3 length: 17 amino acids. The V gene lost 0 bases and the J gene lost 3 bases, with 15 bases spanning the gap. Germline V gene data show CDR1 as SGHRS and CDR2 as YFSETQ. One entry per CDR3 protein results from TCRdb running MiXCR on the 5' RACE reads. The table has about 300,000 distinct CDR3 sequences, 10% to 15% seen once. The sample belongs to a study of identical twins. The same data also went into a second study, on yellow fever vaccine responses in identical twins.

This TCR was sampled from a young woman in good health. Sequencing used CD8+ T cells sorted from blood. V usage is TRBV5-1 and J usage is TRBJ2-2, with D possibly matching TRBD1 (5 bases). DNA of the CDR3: TGCGCCAGCAGCTTGGAGGACACCGGGCGAGACACCGGGGAGCTGTTTTTT. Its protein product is CASSLEDTGRDTGELFF.